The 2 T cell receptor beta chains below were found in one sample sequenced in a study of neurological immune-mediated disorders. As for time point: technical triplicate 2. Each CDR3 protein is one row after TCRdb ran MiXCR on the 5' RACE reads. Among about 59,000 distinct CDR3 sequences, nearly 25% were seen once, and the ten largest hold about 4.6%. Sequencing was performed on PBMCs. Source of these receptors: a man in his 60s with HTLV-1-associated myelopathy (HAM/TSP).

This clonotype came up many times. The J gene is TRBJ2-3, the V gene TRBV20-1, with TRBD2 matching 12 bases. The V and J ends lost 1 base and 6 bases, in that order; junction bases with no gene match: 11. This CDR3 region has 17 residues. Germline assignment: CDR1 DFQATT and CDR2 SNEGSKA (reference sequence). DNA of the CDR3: TGCAGTGCTAGAGGGGCTAGCGGGAGGGCCGGGGAGGATACGCAGTATTTT. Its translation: CSARGASGRAGEDTQYF.

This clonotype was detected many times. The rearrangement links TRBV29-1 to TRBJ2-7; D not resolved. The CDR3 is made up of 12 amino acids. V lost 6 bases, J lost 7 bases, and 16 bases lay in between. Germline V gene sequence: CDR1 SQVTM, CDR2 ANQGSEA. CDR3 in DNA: TGCAGCGTGAAGGTTCATGGCGGTGAGCAGTACTTC. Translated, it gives CSVKVHGGEQYF.